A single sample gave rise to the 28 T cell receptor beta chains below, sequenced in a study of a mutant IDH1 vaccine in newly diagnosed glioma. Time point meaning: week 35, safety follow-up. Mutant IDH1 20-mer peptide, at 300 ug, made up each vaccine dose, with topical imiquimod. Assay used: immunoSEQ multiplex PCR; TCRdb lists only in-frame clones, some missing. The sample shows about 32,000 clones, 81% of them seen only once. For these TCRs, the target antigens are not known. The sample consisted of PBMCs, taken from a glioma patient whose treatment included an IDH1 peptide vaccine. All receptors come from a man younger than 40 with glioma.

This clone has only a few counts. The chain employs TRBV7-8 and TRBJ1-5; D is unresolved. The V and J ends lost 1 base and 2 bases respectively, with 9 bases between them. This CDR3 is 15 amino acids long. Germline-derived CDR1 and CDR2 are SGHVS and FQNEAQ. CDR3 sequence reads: CASSLGGSRNQPQHF. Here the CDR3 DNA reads TGTGCCAGCAGCTTAGGTGGCTCCCGCAATCAGCCCCAGCATTTT.

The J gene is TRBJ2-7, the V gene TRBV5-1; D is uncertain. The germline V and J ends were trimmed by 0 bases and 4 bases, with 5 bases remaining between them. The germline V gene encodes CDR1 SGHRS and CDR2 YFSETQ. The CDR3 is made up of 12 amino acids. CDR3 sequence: CASSLGAYEQYF. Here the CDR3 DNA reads TGCGCCAGCAGCTTGGGGGCATACGAGCAGTACTTC.

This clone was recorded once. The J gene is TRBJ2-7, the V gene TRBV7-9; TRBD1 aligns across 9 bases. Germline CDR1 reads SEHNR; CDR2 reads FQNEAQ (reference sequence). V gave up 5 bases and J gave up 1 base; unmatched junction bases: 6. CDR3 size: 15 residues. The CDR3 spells CASSPGQGRSYEQYF. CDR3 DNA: TGTGCCAGCAGCCCCGGACAGGGGAGGTCCTACGAGCAGTACTTC.

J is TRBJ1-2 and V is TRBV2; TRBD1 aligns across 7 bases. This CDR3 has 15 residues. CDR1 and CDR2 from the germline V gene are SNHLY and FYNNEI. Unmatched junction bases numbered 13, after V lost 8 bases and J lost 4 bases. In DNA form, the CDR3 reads TGTGCCAGCGCCAATCGACAGGGCCTCGGCTATGGCTACACCTTC. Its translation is CASANRQGLGYGYTF.

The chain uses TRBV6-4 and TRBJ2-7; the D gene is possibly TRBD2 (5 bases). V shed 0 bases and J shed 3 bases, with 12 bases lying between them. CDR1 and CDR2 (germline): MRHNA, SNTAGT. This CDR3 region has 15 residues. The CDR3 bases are TGTGCCAGCAGTGACTCCGGGATCGGGTACTACGAGCAGTACTTC. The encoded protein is CASSDSGIGYYEQYF.

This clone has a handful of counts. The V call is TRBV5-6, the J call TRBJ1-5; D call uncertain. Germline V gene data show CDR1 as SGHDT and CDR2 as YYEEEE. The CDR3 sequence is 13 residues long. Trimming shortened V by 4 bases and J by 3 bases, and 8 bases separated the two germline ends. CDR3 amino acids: CASSGSANQPQHF. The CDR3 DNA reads TGTGCCAGCAGCGGGTCGGCCAATCAGCCCCAGCATTTT.

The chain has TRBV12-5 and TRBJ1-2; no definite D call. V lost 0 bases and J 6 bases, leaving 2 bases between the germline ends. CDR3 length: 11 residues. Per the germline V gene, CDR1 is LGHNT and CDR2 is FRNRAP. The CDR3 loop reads CASGLVNGYTF. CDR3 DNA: TGTGCTAGTGGTTTGGTAAATGGCTACACCTTC.

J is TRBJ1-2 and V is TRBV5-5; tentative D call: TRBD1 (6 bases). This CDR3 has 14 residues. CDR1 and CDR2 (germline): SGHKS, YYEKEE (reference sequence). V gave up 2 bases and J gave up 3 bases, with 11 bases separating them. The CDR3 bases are TGTGCCAGCAGCTTCTCGGGGGGCGACTATGGCTACACCTTC. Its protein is CASSFSGGDYGYTF. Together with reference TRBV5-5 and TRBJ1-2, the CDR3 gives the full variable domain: DAGVTQSPTHLIKTRGQQVTLRCSPISGHKSVSWYQQVLGQGPQFIFQYYEKEERGRGNFPDRFSARQFPNYSSELNVNALLLGDSALYLCASSFSGGDYGYTFGSGTRLTVV.

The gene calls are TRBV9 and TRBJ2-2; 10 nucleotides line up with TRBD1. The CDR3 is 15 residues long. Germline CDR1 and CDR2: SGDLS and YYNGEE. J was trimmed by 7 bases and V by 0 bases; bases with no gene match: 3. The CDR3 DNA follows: TGTGCCAGCAGCGTAGGACAGGGGGCCGGCGGGGAGCTGTTTTTT. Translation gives CASSVGQGAGGELFF.

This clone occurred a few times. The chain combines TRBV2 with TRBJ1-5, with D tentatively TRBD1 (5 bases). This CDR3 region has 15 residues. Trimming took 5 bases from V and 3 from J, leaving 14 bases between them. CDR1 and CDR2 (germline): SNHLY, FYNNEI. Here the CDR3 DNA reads TGTGCCAGCAGTCGAAGTGCAGGGCCCAATCAGCCCCAGCATTTT. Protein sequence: CASSRSAGPNQPQHF.

CDR3 sequence reads: CASSPGTGGYTEAFF. DNA for the CDR3: TGTGCCAGCAGTCCAGGGACAGGGGGTTACACTGAAGCTTTCTTT. The rearrangement links TRBV27 to TRBJ1-1, with 11 bases fitting TRBD1. V lost 5 bases and J lost 3; bases outside the gene matches: 5. Germline CDR1 is MNHEY and CDR2 is SMNVEV (reference sequence). The CDR3 consists of 15 residues.

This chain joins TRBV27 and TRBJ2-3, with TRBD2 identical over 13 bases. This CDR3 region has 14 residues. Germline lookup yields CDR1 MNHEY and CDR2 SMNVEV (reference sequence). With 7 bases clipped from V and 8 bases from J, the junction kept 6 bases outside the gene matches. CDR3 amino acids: CASNSRLAGGTQYF. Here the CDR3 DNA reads TGTGCCAGCAACTCCCGACTAGCGGGAGGTACGCAGTATTTT.

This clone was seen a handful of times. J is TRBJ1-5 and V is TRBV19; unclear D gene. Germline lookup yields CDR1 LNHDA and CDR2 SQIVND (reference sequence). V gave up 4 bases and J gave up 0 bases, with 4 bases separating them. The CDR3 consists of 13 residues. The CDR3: CASSKYSNQPQHF. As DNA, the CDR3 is TGTGCCAGTAGTAAGTATAGCAATCAGCCCCAGCATTTT.

This CDR3 reads CASSYGLGRPLAFF. The CDR3, as DNA: TGTGCCAGCAGTTACGGGCTAGGTCGGCCGCTAGCTTTCTTT. The rearrangement uses TRBV6-6 and TRBJ1-1; D unresolved. The CDR3 covers 14 residues. Germline assignment: CDR1 MNHNY and CDR2 SVGAGI (reference sequence). Between the trimmed V and J ends, which lost 2 bases and 10 bases, there was a span of 17 bases.

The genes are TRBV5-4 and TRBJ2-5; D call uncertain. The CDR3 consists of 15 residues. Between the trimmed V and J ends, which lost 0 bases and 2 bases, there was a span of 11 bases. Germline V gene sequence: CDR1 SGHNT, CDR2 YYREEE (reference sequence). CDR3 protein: CASSLVGPTQETQYF. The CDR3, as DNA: TGTGCCAGCAGCTTGGTAGGGCCCACTCAAGAGACCCAGTACTTC. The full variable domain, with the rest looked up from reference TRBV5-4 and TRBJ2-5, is ETGVTQSPTHLIKTRGQQVTLRCSSQSGHNTVSWYQQALGQGPQFIFQYYREEENGRGNFPPRFSGLQFPNYSSELNVNALELDDSALYLCASSLVGPTQETQYFGPGTRLLVL.

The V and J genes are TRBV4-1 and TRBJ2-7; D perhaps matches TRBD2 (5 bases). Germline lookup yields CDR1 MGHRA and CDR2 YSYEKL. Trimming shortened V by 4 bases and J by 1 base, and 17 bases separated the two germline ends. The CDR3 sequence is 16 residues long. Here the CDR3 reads CASSPPAGIDSYEQYF. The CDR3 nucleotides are TGCGCCAGCAGCCCCCCGGCCGGGATCGATTCCTACGAGCAGTACTTC.

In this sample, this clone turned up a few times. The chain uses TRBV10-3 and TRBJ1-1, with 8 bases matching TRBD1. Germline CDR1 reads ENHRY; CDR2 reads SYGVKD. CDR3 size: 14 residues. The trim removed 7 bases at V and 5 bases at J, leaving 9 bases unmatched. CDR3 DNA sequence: TGTGCCATCAAAGGGCAGGGGGCCCCAACTGAAGCTTTCTTT. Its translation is CAIKGQGAPTEAFF.

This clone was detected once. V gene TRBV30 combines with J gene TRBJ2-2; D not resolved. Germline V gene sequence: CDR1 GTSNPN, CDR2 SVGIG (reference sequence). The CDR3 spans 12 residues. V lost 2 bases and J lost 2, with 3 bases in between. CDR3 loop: CAWSPNTGELFF. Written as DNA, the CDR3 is TGTGCCTGGAGTCCCAACACCGGGGAGCTGTTTTTT.

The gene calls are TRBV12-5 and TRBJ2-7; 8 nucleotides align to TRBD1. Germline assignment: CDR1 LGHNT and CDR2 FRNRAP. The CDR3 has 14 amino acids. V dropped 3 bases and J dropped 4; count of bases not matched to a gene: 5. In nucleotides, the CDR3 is TGTGCTAGTGGTTTTGTACAGGGGGTTTACGAGCAGTACTTC. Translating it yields CASGFVQGVYEQYF.

Here the CDR3 reads CASSSQWNTEAFF. DNA of the CDR3: TGTGCCAGCAGCTCTCAATGGAACACTGAAGCTTTCTTT. The chain uses TRBV7-9 and TRBJ1-1; D gene unclear. V dropped 4 bases and J dropped 1 base, with 7 bases sitting between them. This CDR3 has 13 amino acids. CDR1 is SEHNR, CDR2 FQNEAQ, per germline (reference sequence).

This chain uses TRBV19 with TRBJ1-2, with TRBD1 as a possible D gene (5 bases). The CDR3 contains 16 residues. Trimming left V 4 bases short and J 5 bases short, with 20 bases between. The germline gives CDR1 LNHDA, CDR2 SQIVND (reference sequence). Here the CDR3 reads CASSKLPGPDPYGYTF. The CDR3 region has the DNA TGTGCCAGTAGTAAGTTGCCGGGGCCCGACCCTTATGGCTACACCTTC.

The CDR3 bases are TGTGCCAGCAGTGACCCGGGAGGAACCTACAATGAGCAGTTCTTC. Its translation: CASSDPGGTYNEQFF. V and J are TRBV25-1 and TRBJ2-1; 7 bases align to TRBD2. This CDR3 is 15 amino acids long. The germline V gene encodes CDR1 MGHDK and CDR2 SYGVNS. V lost 3 bases, J lost 2 bases, and 4 bases stayed unmatched.

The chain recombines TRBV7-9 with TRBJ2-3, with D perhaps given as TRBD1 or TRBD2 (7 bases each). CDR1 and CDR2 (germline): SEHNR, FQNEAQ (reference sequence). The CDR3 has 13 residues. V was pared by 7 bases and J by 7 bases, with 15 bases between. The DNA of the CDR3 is TGTGCCAGCACGGGGGAGGGGGCCAATACGCAGTATTTT. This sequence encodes CASTGEGANTQYF.

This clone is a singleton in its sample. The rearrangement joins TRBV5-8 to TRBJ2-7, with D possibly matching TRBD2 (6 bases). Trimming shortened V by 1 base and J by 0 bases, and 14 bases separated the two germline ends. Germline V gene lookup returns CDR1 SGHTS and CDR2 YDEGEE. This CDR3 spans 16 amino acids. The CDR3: CASSLKVSSASYEQYF. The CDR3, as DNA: TGTGCCAGCAGCTTGAAGGTTTCTAGCGCCTCCTACGAGCAGTACTTC.

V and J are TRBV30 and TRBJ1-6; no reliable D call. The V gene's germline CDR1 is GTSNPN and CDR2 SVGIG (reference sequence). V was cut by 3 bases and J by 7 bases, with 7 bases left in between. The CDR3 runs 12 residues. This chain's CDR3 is CAWRTTNSPLHF. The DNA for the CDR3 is TGTGCCTGGAGGACTACGAATTCACCCCTCCACTTT.

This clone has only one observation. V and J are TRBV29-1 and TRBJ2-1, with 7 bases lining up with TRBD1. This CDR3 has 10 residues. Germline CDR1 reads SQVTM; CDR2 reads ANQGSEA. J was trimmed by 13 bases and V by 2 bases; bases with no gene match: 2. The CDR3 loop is CSVERQGQFF. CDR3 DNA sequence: TGCAGCGTTGAAAGACAGGGACAGTTCTTC.

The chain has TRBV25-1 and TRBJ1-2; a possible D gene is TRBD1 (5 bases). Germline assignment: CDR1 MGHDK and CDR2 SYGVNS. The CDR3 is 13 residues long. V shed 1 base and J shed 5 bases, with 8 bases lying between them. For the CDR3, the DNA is TGTGCCAGCAGTGAATCGGGACCTTATGGCTACACCTTC. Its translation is CASSESGPYGYTF.

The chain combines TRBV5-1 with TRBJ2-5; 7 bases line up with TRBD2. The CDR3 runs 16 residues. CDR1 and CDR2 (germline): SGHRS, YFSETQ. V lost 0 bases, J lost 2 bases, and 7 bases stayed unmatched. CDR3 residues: CASSLVAGVGQETQYF. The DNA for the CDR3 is TGCGCCAGCAGCTTGGTTGCGGGAGTAGGGCAAGAGACCCAGTACTTC.